This TCR beta chain was retrieved from a study of cytomegalovirus exposure and HLA in healthy donors. General study findings and limits: Diagnosis of cytomegalovirus status made by the classifier reportedly showed high specificity and sensitivity. Most TCRs appeared rarely, but some public TCRs recurred in many donors. Clusters of TCRs from the first cohort tended to co-occur in the approximately 130 validation repertoires (as a later analysis found).

The approximately 120-subject validation cohort, separate from the approximately 670-subject first cohort, included the donors. Produced via immunoSEQ multiplex PCR; TCRdb's table is partial and in-frame only. The data hold over 100,000 clones, with around 92% observed a single time. V lost 0 bases and J 3 bases, leaving 8 bases between the germline ends. This CDR3 has 14 amino acids. Germline V gene data show CDR1 as MNHNS and CDR2 as SASEGT. This clone occurred once. Its antigen is not identified. This same CDR3 is encoded by further DNA sequences in the sample. This sequence joins TRBV6-1 and TRBJ2-5; D unresolved. The receptor was derived from a man aged 30 to 39 in good health and CMV-seronegative. Material: PBMCs. This chain's CDR3 is CASSEAGGKETQYF. For the CDR3, the DNA is TGTGCCAGCAGTGAAGCCGGCGGTAAAGAGACCCAGTACTTC.